These 2 T cell receptor beta chains came from one sample sequenced in a study of T cell changes during pregnancy in multiple sclerosis. The data were produced by immunoSEQ multiplex PCR, yet TCRdb's version contains in-frame clones alone and is incomplete. The repertoire holds 84,000 or so clones, with less than 95% as singletons. The material was peripheral blood, obtained in the third trimester of pregnancy. The receptors originated from a female donor with multiple sclerosis, enrolled in a pregnancy study.

This chain joins TRBV12-5 and TRBJ2-7; the D is unclear. Germline-derived CDR1 and CDR2 are LGHNT and FRNRAP. The V and J ends lost 0 bases and 1 base respectively, with 4 bases between them. The CDR3 is 13 residues long. The CDR3 DNA follows: TGTGCTAGTGGTTTGGTAACATCCTACGAGCAGTACTTC. Translating gives CASGLVTSYEQYF.

The rearrangement joins TRBV4-1 to TRBJ2-3; D is possibly TRBD1 (5 bases). V gave up 7 bases and J gave up 6 bases, with 23 bases separating them. CDR1 and CDR2 from the germline V gene are MGHRA and YSYEKL. There are 16 residues in the CDR3. CDR3 sequence: CASTLRAGLIFDTQYF. The CDR3 DNA is TGCGCCAGCACCCTCAGGGCCGGATTGATATTTGATACGCAGTATTTT.